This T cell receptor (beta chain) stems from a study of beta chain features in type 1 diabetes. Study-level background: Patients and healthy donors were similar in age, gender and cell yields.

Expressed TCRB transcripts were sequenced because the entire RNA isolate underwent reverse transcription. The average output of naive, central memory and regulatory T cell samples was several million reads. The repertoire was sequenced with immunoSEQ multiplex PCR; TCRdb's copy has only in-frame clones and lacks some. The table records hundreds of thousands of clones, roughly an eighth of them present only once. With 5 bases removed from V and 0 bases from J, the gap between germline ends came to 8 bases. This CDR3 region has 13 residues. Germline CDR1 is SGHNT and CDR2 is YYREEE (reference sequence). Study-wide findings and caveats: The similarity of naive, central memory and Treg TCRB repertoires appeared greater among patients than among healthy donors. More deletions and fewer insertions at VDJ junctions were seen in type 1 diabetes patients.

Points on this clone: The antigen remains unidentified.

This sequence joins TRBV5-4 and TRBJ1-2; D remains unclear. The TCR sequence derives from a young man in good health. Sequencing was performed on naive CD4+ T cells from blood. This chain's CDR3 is CASRRLSNYGYTF. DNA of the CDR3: TGTGCCAGCAGGAGGTTATCTAACTATGGCTACACCTTC.